This T cell receptor beta chain was profiled in a study of blood T cell repertoires in COVID-19. Across the study: COVID-19 samples from acute and convalescent phases originated in the United States, Italy and Spain. The cDNA or gDNA used as material had been derived from T cells, B-cell-depleted T cells, or PBMCs.

The CDR3 consists of 15 residues. The J segment lost 5 bases and the V segment lost 8 bases, leaving 12 bases of the junction unmatched. The germline V gene has CDR1 MNHEY and CDR2 SVGAGI. Original methodology: Amplifying reference gene primers gave estimates of nucleated cell counts. Clones were sequenced by immunoSEQ multiplex PCR, and TCRdb holds only the in-frame ones, with some missing. V and J calls and clone size are as listed in that table; D and trimming were resolved from the DNA. The sample has 100,000 or so clones; about 90% are singletons. The sequence was collected from a woman aged 45 to 65 in a cohort sampled during active COVID-19. Material: peripheral blood. This sequence joins TRBV6-5 and TRBJ1-3, with TRBD1 identical over 7 bases. This CDR3 reads CASSWGRDSRNTIYF. The CDR3, as DNA: TGTGCCAGCTCCTGGGGCCGGGACAGCCGAAACACCATATATTTT.